The 11 T cell receptor beta chains given below trace back to one sample, sequenced in a study of blood T cells in healthy people across ages. It was with a sample-barcoded 5' primer and a J-beta primer mix that a second PCR of about 6 to 11 cycles was run. One entry per CDR3 protein, called by TCRdb with MiXCR from the 5' RACE reads. This table has fewer than 2,000,000 distinct CDR3 sequences, about two fifths appearing once. The specimen was blood. These receptor sequences come from a human donor in good health.

The sample holds a few counts of this clonotype. V usage is TRBV7-2 and J usage is TRBJ2-2, with D unclear. V was shortened by 1 base and J by 6 bases, with 6 bases between the two germline ends. Germline V gene lookup returns CDR1 SGHTA and CDR2 FQGNSA. The CDR3 length is 13 residues. The CDR3 spells CASSLDTAGELFF. Written as DNA, the CDR3 is TGTGCCAGCAGCTTAGATACGGCCGGGGAGCTGTTTTTT.

In its sample, this clonotype was seen many times. V gene TRBV27 combines with J gene TRBJ1-2; no clear D. Trimming removed 3 bases from V and 2 bases from J, with 7 bases in between. CDR3 length: 13 residues. Germline V gene lookup returns CDR1 MNHEY and CDR2 SMNVEV (reference sequence). CDR3 residues: CASSFAENYGYTF. CDR3 nucleotide sequence: TGTGCCAGCAGTTTCGCGGAGAACTATGGCTACACCTTC.

This clonotype was found many times. The chain is built from TRBV4-1 and TRBJ1-2; D unclear. Per germline, CDR1 MGHRA and CDR2 YSYEKL. The CDR3 loop spans 14 amino acids. Deletions cut 0 bases from V and 4 bases from J, with 9 bases between. The chain's CDR3 is CASSQDRGLYGYTF. DNA for the CDR3: TGCGCCAGCAGCCAAGATCGTGGTCTCTATGGCTACACCTTC.

The chain links TRBV4-1 to TRBJ2-5; D is uncertain. The J call is in doubt because the DNA end fits TRBJ2-7 better. Germline CDR1 reads MGHRA; CDR2 reads YSYEKL. This CDR3 contains 17 residues. In DNA, the CDR3 is TGCGCCAGCAGCCAAGATTGGGGTCACACCGCGGTCTACGAGCAGTACTTC. Translated, it gives CASSQDWGHTAVYEQYF.

The chain recombines TRBV25-1 with TRBJ1-2; perhaps TRBD1 as D (6 bases). This CDR3 has 12 amino acids. CDR1 is MGHDK and CDR2 is SYGVNS in the germline V gene. V gave up 5 bases and J gave up 8 bases, with 12 bases separating them. The CDR3 sequence: CASSRDIGGYTF. CDR3 nucleotides: TGTGCCAGCAGTAGGGACATCGGAGGCTACACCTTC.

Comment on this clonotype: Germline is not matched at one junction end, which may reflect a read error. The chain uses TRBV29-1 and TRBJ1-3; TRBD1 might be the D (6 bases). This CDR3 is 14 amino acids long. Looked up from germline, CDR1 is SQVTM and CDR2 is ANQGSEA. CDR3 bases: TGCAGCGTTGCGGGGACACTCTCTGGAAATACCATATATTTT. Its protein is CSVAGTLSGNTIYF.

V is TRBV5-1 and J is TRBJ2-1; 7 bases agree with TRBD2. CDR3 length equals 14 residues. J was trimmed by 6 bases and V by 0 bases; bases with no gene match: 3. CDR1 and CDR2 from the germline V gene are SGHRS and YFSETQ. CDR3 coding DNA: TGCGCCAGCAGCTTGGGGGACTACATCAATGAGCAGTTCTTC. This gives the protein CASSLGDYINEQFF.

The chain couples TRBV28 to TRBJ2-7; 8 bases are shared with TRBD1. Losses at the gene ends were 11 bases for V and 1 base for J; bases not matched to a gene: 7. The CDR3 is made up of 13 amino acids. Germline V gene data show CDR1 as MDHEN and CDR2 as SYDVKM. This chain's CDR3 is CAHQGDRSYEQYF. CDR3 coding DNA: TGTGCCCATCAAGGGGACAGGTCCTACGAGCAGTACTTC.

This clonotype came up a few times. The chain is built from TRBV7-6 and TRBJ2-5, with 9 bases lining up with TRBD1. V trimming: 1 base; J trimming: 5 bases; junction bases outside the gene matches: 14. This CDR3 is built from 18 residues. From germline, CDR1 is SGHVS and CDR2 FNYEAQ. CDR3 DNA sequence: TGTGCCAGCAGCTTAGGGTCGGCAAGGACAGGGGCGGGGGAGACCCAGTACTTC. Encoded protein: CASSLGSARTGAGETQYF. Looking up the rest from reference TRBV7-6 and TRBJ2-5 gives the full variable domain: GAGVSQSPRYKVTKRGQDVALRCDPISGHVSLYWYRQALGQGPEFLTYFNYEAQQDKSGLPNDRFSAERPEGSISTLTIQRTEQRDSAMYRCASSLGSARTGAGETQYFGPGTRLLVL.

The gene calls are TRBV6-2 or TRBV6-3 and TRBJ2-7; D possibly corresponds to TRBD1 (5 bases). The CDR3 runs 15 residues. CDR1 and CDR2 from the germline V gene are MNHEY and SVGEGT. V lost 11 bases, J lost 1 base, and 21 bases lay in between. CDR3 protein: CAGTGGRLISYEQYF. CDR3 bases: TGTGCCGGCACAGGCGGCAGGTTGATATCCTACGAGCAGTACTTC.

V is TRBV4-2 and J is TRBJ2-5; D is ambiguous. This CDR3 is 16 amino acids long. V lost 2 bases, J lost 5 bases, and 18 bases lay in between. Germline V gene data show CDR1 as LGHNA and CDR2 as YNFKEQ. The CDR3 sequence: CASSQFGLASSETQYF. Here the CDR3 DNA reads TGTGCCAGCAGCCAATTTGGGTTGGCCTCCAGCGAGACCCAGTACTTC.